Sequencing of this T cell receptor beta chain was carried out in a study of shared clonotypes between healthy human individuals. Study-wide findings and caveats: Sorted-subset samples were not fully sequenced, rarefaction indicated. Naive subsets generally exceeded memory subsets in estimated richness. Investigators expected sequencing depth to affect clonotype sharing among donors. Sampling involved blood alone; tissue repertoires likely differ.

Remarks on this clone: What it binds is not known.

CDR1 and CDR2 from the germline V gene are MDHEN and SYDVKM. CDR3 length equals 18 residues. J gave up 5 bases and V 5 bases, and 16 bases lay outside the gene matches. Naive CD8 cells were CD45RO-negative, positively selected for CCR7, excluding terminally differentiated effector memory CD45RA+ cells. Produced via immunoSEQ multiplex PCR; TCRdb's table is partial and in-frame only. The sample yields 800,000 to 950,000 clones, about 96% seen once. The sequencing input was naive CD8+ T cells sorted from blood. This chain joins TRBV28 and TRBJ1-5, with TRBD1 identical over 9 bases. The source is a man aged 30 to 45 in good health. In DNA form, the CDR3 reads TGTGCCAGCAGTCCTATGCAGAGGACAGGGGATTGGGATCAGCCCCAGCATTTT. Translation gives CASSPMQRTGDWDQPQHF.